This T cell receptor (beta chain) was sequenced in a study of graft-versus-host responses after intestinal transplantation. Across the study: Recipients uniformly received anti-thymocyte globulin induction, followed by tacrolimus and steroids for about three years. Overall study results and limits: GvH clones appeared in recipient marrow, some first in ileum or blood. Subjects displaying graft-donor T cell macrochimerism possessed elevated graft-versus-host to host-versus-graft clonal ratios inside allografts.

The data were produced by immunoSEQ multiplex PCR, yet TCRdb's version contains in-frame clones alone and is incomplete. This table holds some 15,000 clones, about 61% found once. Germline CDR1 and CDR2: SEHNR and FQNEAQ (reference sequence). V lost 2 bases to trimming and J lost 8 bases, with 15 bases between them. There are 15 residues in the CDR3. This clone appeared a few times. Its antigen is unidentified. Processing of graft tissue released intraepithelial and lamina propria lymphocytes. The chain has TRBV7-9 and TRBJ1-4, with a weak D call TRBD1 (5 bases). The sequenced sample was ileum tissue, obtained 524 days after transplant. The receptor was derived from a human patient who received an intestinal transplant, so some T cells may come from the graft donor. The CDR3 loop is CASSLPQGNSEKLFF. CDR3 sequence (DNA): TGTGCCAGCAGCTTACCCCAGGGCAATTCAGAAAAACTGTTTTTT.